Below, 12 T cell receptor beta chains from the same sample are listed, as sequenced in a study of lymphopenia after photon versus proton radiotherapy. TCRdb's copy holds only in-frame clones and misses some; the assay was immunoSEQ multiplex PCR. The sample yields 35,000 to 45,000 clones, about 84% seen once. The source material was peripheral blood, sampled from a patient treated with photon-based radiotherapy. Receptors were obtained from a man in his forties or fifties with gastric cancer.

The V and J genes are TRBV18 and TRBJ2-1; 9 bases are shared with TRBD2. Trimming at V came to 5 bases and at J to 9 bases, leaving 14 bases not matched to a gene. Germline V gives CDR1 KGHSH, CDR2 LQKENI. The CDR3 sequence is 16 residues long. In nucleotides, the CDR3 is TGTGCCAGCTCAGCCAGACTAGCGGCCCTCGCTGGTGAGCAGTTCTTC. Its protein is CASSARLAALAGEQFF.

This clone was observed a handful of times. This CDR3 reads CASSQGTSRGEQYF. The CDR3 region has the DNA TGTGCCAGCTCTCAAGGGACTAGCCGTGGTGAGCAGTACTTC. This chain joins TRBV18 and TRBJ2-7, with 9 bases lining up with TRBD2. This CDR3 is 14 amino acids long. CDR1 and CDR2 (germline): KGHSH, LQKENI. Losses at the gene ends were 6 bases for V and 7 bases for J; bases not matched to a gene: 10.

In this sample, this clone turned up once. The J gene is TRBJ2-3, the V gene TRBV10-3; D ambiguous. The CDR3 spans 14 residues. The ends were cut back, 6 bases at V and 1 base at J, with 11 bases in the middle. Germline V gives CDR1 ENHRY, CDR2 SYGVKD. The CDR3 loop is CAISSSEGTDTQYF. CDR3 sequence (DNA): TGTGCCATCAGCTCCAGTGAAGGCACAGATACGCAGTATTTT.

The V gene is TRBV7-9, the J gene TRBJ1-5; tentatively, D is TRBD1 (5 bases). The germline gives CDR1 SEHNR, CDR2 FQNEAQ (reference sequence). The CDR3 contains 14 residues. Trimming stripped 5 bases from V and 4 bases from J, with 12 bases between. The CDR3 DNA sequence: TGTGCCAGCAGCCCGGGACCGTCAAATCAGCCCCAGCATTTT. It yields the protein CASSPGPSNQPQHF. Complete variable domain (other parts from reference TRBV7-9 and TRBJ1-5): DTGVSQNPRHKITKRGQNVTFRCDPISEHNRLYWYRQTLGQGPEFLTYFQNEAQLEKSRLLSDRFSAERPKGSFSTLEIQRTEQGDSAMYLCASSPGPSNQPQHFGDGTRLSIL.

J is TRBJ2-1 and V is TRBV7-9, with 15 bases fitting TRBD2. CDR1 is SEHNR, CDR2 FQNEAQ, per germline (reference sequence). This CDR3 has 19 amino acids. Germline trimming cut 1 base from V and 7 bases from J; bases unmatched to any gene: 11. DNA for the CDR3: TGTGCCAGCAGCTTAGTCCCCTCGGGACTAGCGGGAGGTGGAAATGAGCAGTTCTTC. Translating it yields CASSLVPSGLAGGGNEQFF.

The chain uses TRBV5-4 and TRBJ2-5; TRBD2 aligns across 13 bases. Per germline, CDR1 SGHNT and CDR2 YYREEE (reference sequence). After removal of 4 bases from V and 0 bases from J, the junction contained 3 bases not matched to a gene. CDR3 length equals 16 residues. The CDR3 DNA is TGTGCCAGCAGCATGACTAGCGGGAGGAACCAAGAGACCCAGTACTTC. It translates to CASSMTSGRNQETQYF.

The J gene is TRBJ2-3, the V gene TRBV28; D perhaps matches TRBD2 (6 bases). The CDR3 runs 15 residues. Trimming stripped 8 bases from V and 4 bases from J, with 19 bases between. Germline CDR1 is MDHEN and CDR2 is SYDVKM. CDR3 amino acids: CASGKDYRGADTQYF. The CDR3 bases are TGTGCCAGCGGGAAGGACTACCGAGGCGCAGATACGCAGTATTTT.

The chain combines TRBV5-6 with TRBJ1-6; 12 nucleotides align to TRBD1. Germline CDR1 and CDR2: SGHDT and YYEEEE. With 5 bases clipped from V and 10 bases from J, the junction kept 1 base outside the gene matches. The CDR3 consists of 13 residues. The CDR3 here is CASRGTGGSPLHF. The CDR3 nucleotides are TGTGCCAGCAGGGGGACAGGGGGCTCACCCCTCCACTTT.

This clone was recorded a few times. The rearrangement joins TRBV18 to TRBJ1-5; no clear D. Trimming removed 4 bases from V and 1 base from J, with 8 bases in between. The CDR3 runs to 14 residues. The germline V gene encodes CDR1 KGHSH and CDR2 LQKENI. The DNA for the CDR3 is TGTGCCAGCTCACGCCCCTTGAGCAATCAGCCCCAGCATTTT. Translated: CASSRPLSNQPQHF.

The CDR3 DNA reads TGTGCCTGGAAACAGGGGGGTTACGAGCAGTACTTC. Translating gives CAWKQGGYEQYF. The chain links TRBV30 to TRBJ2-7; 8 bases are shared with TRBD1. The CDR3 loop spans 12 amino acids. The germline V gene has CDR1 GTSNPN and CDR2 SVGIG (reference sequence). Germline trimming cut 4 bases from V and 4 bases from J; bases unmatched to any gene: 3.

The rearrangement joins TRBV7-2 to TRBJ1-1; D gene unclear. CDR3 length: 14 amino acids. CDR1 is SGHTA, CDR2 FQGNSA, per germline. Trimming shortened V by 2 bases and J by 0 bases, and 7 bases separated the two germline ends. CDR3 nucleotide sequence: TGTGCCAGCAGCTTAAGGGCGATGAACACTGAAGCTTTCTTT. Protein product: CASSLRAMNTEAFF.

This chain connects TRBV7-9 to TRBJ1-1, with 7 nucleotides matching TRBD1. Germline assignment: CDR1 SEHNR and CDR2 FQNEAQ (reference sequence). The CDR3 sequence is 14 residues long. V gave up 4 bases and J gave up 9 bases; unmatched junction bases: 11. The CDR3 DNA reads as TGTGCCAGCAGCTCGACGGGGGACAGCCTTCAAGCTTTCTTT. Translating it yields CASSSTGDSLQAFF.